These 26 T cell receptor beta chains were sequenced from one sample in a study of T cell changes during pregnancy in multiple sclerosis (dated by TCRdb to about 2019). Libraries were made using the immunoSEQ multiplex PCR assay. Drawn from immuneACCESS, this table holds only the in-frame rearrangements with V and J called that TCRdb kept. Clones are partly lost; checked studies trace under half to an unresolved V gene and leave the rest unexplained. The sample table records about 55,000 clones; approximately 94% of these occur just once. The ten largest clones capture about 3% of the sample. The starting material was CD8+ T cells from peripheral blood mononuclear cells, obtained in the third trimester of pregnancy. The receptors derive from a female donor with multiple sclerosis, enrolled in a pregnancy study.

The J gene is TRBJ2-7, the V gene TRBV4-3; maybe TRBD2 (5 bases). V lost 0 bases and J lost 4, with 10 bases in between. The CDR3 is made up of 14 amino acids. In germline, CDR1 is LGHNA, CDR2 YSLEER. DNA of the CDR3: TGCGCCAGCAGCCAAGATATGGGGAGTTACGAGCAGTACTTC. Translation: CASSQDMGSYEQYF.

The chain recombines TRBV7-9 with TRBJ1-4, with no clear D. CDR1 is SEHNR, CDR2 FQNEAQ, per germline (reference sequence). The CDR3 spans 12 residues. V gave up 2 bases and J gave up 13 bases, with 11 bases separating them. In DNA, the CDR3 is TGTGCCAGCAGCTTATATCGGGAGGGACTGTTTTTT. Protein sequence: CASSLYREGLFF.

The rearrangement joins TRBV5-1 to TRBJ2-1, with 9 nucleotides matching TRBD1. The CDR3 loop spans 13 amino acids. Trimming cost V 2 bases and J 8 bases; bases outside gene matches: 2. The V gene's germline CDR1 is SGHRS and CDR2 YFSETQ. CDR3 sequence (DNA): TGCGCCAGCAGCTTCGGACAGGGGTATGAGCAGTTCTTC. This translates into CASSFGQGYEQFF.

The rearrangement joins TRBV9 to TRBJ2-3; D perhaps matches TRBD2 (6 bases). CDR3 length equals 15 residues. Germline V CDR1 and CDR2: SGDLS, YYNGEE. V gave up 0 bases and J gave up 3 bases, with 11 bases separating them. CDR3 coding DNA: TGTGCCAGCAGCGTAGCTCTAGCGCGGACAGATACGCAGTATTTT. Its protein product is CASSVALARTDTQYF. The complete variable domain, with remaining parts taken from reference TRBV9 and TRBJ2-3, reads DSGVTQTPKHLITATGQRVTLRCSPRSGDLSVYWYQQSLDQGLQFLIQYYNGEERAKGNILERFSAQQFPDLHSELNLSSLELGDSALYFCASSVALARTDTQYFGPGTRLTVL.

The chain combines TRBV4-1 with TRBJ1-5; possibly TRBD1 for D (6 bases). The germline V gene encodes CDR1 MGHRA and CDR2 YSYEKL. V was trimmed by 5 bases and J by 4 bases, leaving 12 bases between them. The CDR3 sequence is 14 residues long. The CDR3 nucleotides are TGCGCCAGCAGCTGGGCACAGGGAAATCAGCCCCAGCATTTT. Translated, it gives CASSWAQGNQPQHF.

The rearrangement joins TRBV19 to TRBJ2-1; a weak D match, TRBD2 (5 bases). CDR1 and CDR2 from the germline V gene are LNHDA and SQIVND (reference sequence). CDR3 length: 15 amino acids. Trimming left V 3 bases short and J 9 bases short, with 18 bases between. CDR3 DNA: TGTGCCAGTAGTATCCTTCAAGATACCGGAGGTGAGCAGTTCTTC. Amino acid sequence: CASSILQDTGGEQFF.

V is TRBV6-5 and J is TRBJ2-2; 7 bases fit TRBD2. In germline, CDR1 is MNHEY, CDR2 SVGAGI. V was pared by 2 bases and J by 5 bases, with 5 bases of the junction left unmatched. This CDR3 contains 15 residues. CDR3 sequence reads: CASSYRWGGTGELFF. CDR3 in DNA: TGTGCCAGCAGTTACCGCTGGGGGGGGACCGGGGAGCTGTTTTTT.

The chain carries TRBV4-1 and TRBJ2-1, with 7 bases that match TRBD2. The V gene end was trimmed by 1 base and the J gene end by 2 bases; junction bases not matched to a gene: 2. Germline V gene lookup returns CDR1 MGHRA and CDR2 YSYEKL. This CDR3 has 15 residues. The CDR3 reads CASSQVLAAYNEQFF. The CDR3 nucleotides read TGCGCCAGCAGCCAAGTCCTAGCGGCCTACAATGAGCAGTTCTTC.

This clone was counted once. CDR3 sequence (DNA): TGCGCCAGCAGCCAAGATAGCGGGAGCAATGAGCAGTTCTTC. Protein product: CASSQDSGSNEQFF. This sequence joins TRBV4-1 and TRBJ2-1, with 9 nucleotides matching TRBD2. From germline, CDR1 is MGHRA and CDR2 YSYEKL. V dropped 0 bases and J dropped 6; count of bases not matched to a gene: 0. The CDR3 covers 14 residues.

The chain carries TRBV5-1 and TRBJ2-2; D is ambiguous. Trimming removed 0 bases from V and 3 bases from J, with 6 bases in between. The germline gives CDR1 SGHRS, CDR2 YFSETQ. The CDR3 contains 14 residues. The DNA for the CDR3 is TGCGCCAGCAGCTTGGCAGGCGACACCGGGGAGCTGTTTTTT. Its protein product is CASSLAGDTGELFF.

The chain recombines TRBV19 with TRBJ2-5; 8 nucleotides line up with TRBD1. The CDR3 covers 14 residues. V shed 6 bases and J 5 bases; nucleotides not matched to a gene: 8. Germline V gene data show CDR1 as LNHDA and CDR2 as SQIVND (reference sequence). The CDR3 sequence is CASSPARGQETQYF. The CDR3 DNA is TGTGCCAGTAGCCCGGCCAGGGGGCAGGAGACCCAGTACTTC.

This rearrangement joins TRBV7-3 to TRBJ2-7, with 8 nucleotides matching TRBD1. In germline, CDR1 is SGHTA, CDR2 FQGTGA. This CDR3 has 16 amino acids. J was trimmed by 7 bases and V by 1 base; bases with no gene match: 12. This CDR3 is CASSLIRGDRGGEQYF. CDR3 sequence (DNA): TGTGCCAGCAGCTTAATTCGAGGAGACAGGGGAGGTGAGCAGTACTTC. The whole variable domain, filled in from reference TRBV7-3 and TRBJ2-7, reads GAGVSQTPSNKVTEKGKYVELRCDPISGHTALYWYRQSLGQGPEFLIYFQGTGAADDSGLPNDRFFAVRPEGSVSTLKIQRTERGDSAVYLCASSLIRGDRGGEQYFGPGTRLTVT.

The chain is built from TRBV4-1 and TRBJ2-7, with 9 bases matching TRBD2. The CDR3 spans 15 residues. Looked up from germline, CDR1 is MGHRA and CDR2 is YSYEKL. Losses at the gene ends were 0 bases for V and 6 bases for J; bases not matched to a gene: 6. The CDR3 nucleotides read TGCGCCAGCAGCCAAGACGGGACTAGCTCTGGCGAGCAGTACTTC. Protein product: CASSQDGTSSGEQYF.

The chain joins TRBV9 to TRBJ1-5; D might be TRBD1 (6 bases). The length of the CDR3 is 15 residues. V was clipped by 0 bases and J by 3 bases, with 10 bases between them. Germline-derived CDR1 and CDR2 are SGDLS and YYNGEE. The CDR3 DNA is TGTGCCAGCAGCGTAGAGGGGGATATCAATCAGCCCCAGCATTTT. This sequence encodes CASSVEGDINQPQHF.

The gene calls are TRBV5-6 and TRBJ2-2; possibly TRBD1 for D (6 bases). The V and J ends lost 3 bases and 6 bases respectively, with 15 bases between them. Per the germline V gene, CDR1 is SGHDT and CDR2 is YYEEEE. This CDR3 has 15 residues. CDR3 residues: CASSSLREGAGELFF. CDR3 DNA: TGTGCCAGCAGCTCACTCAGAGAGGGGGCCGGGGAGCTGTTTTTT.

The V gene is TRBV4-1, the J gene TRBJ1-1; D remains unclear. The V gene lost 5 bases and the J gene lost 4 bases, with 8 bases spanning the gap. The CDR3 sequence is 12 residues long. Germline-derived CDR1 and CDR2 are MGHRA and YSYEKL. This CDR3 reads CASSSASTEAFF. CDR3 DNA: TGCGCCAGCAGCTCCGCCAGCACTGAAGCTTTCTTT.

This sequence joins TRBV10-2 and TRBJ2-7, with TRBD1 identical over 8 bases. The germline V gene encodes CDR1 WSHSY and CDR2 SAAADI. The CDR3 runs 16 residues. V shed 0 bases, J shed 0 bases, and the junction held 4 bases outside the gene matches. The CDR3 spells CASSESNGQGSYEQYF. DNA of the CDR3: TGCGCCAGCAGTGAGTCGAACGGACAGGGCTCCTACGAGCAGTACTTC.

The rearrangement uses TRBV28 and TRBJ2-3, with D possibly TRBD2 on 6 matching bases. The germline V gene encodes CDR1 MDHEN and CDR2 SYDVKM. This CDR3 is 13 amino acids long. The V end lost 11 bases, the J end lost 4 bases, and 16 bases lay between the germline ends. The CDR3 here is CACRGRLADTQYF. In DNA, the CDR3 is TGTGCCTGCCGGGGGAGGTTGGCAGATACGCAGTATTTT.

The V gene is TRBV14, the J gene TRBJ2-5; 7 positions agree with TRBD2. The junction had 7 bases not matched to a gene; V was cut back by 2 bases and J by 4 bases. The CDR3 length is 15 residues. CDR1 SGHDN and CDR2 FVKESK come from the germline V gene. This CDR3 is CASSQNRWEGETQYF. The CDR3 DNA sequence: TGTGCCAGCAGCCAAAACAGGTGGGAGGGAGAGACCCAGTACTTC.

This CDR3 is CASSFGLAGGPRQFF. The CDR3, as DNA: TGTGCCAGCAGCTTTGGACTAGCGGGAGGGCCACGGCAGTTCTTC. V gene TRBV12-1 combines with J gene TRBJ2-1; TRBD2 is the table's D call, not checked against the DNA. TRBV12-1 has pseudogene status. This CDR3 contains 15 residues.

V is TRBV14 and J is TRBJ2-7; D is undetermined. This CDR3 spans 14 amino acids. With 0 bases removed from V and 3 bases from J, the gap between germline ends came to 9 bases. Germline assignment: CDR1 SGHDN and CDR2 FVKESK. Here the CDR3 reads CASSQDPGLYEQYF. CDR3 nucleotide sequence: TGTGCCAGCAGCCAAGACCCAGGCCTCTACGAGCAGTACTTC.

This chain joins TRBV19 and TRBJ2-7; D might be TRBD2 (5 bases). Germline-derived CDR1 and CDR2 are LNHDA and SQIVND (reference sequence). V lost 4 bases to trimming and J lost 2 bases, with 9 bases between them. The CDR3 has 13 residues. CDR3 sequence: CASSSGLTYEQYF. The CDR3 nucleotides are TGTGCCAGTAGTAGCGGGCTTACCTACGAGCAGTACTTC.

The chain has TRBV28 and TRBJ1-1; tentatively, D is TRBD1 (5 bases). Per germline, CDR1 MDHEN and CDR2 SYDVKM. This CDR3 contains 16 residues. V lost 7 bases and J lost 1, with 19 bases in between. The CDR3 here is CASTWPPQTENTEAFF. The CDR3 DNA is TGTGCCAGCACCTGGCCCCCTCAGACAGAGAACACTGAAGCTTTCTTT.

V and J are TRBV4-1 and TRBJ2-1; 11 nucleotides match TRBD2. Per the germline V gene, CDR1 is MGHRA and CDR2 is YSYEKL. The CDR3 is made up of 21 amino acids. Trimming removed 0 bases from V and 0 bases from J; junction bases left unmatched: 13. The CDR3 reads CASSQDVASGRSRSSYNEQFF. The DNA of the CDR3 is TGCGCCAGCAGCCAAGATGTGGCTAGCGGGAGGTCGAGGTCCTCCTACAATGAGCAGTTCTTC.

CDR3 residues: CASSLLAGNEQFF. DNA for the CDR3: TGTGCCAGCAGTTTATTAGCGGGGAATGAGCAGTTCTTC. The rearrangement links TRBV6-5 to TRBJ2-1; 8 positions match TRBD2. Trimming took 4 bases from V and 7 from J; bases not matched to a gene: 3. CDR3 length equals 13 residues. In germline, CDR1 is MNHEY, CDR2 SVGAGI.

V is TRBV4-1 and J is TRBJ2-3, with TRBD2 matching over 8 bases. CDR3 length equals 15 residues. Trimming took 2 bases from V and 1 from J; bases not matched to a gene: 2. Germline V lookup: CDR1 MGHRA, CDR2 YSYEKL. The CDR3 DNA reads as TGCGCCAGCAGCCAACTAGCGGGTGGCACAGATACGCAGTATTTT. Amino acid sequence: CASSQLAGGTDTQYF.